This T cell receptor beta chain is drawn from a study of T cells in Graves' hyperthyroidism and ophthalmopathy (dated by TCRdb to the late 2010s). Concerning the study at large: Peripheral blood samples were taken at initial diagnosis, before any treatment was given. To identify TCR V-J signatures that set the groups apart, the researchers used a discovery cohort of 90 to 100 patients, made up of about 44 with Graves' ophthalmopathy and approximately 57 with stable Graves' hyperthyroidism. Whether ophthalmopathy could be predicted prospectively was tested in an independent validation cohort made up of about 20 hyperthyroidism patients plus 17 patients who later progressed to ophthalmopathy. The roughly 100 discovery patients were randomly divided into training and test sets at a 7:3 ratio. In about 6 Graves' hyperthyroidism patients, the study also compared T-cell repertoires from thyroid tissue with T-cell repertoires from blood. After sampling, hyperthyroidism patients received methimazole starting at 30 mg daily, and ophthalmopathy patients received high-dose intravenous methylprednisolone. According to the paper, TCR Vbeta CDR3 sequencing was carried out on about 140 peripheral blood samples, which came from fewer than 50 ophthalmopathy, under 80 hyperthyroidism and approximately 17 progressor patients.

Cut back by 4 bases and 3 bases, the V and J ends lie 12 bases apart. The CDR3 starts with the cysteine, ends with the phenylalanine, and has 14 residues. Only CDR3 DNA is held: 42 bases, read in frame from base 1. For CDR1 and CDR2, the germline V gene (reference sequence) lists LNHDA and SQIVND. With respect to this clonotype: What this receptor recognizes is not known. No clone much larger than this one lies a single base away; base qualities are absent.

On the study overall, not on this receptor specifically: Ophthalmopathy was separated from stable hyperthyroidism by a 13 V-J signature model, with 85% to 90% sensitivity and about 81% specificity obtained in cross-validation and 80%/75% obtained in testing. Sample size was not statistically predetermined, and blinding of investigators to group allocation was not performed. During validation, the model predicted progression to ophthalmopathy a median of approximately 6 months ahead of onset, with just under 71% sensitivity and roughly 75% specificity. Blood samples also contained most of the expanded thyroid clonotypes (frequency above 0.001), which suggests that blood repertoires may reflect thyroid immune responses.

TCR beta CDR3 regions were amplified from RNA transcripts. For the first round of RT-PCR on the TCR CDR3, the HTBI primer set was used together with the Qiagen OneStep RT-PCR kit. The libraries were constructed in a second round of multiplex PCR and then size-selected and purified. The libraries were sequenced on an Illumina HiSeq2000 using paired-end 100 bp reads. The published analysis was carried out like this. SOAPnuke was used to process the raw data, with reads discarded if the reads contained adapters or uncalled bases, had a mean Phred below 15, or lacked an exact constant-primer or identifier match. COPE v1.2.5 was used to merge the high-quality paired reads, and each unique nucleotide sequence was defined as a clonotype. MiTCR v1.1 was used to align clonotypes to the IMGT TRBV, TRBD and TRBJ reference segments. Analysis was restricted to V-J combinations with a frequency above 0.0001, which covered 99% to 99.2% of repertoires. A TCS score was defined as the ratio of F50 (clonal expansion) to E x V (chaos), with BLOSUM62-based TCRdist applied between CDR3 peptides within each V-J. Welch's t-statistics and random forest reduced around 520 V-J features to around 14, which were used in a naive Bayes classifier (R e1071). TCRdb reprocessing: public reads trimmed at Q25 with fastp, clones called with MiXCR, in-frame beta chains kept. Each entry is one CDR3 protein sequence, shown with its most common DNA and genes. These V and J calls are TCRdb output, not the study's own analysis. A total of around 340,000 distinct CDR3 sequences appear in this sample, about 15% of them only once. The biggest ten clones account for 20% to 25% of the sample.

Graves' hyperthyroidism was defined as stable when no progression to ophthalmopathy occurred over 18 months of follow-up. Hyperthyroidism patients were newly diagnosed, with disease duration under 2 months, and aged 18 to 65 years. Exclusion was applied to patients with uncontrolled infections, other autoimmune diseases, pregnancy or lactation. Clinical symptoms, serum thyroxine and TRAb, thyroid ultrasound, and orbital computed tomography formed the basis for the diagnoses. PBMCs were isolated from approximately 10 ml of fresh peripheral blood by Ficoll-Paque density gradient centrifugation. Trizol reagent was used to extract total RNA, and RNA quality was then checked on an Agilent 2100 Bioanalyzer.

Sequencing was carried out using blood. The TCR originated in a woman in her 30s with Graves' hyperthyroidism. The sequence joins TRBV19 to TRBJ1-1, with no confidently assigned D gene. The CDR3 has the sequence CASSTSRADTEAFF. The DNA is TGTGCCAGTAGTACCTCAAGAGCAGACACTGAAGCTTTCTTT.